The 30 T cell receptor beta chains in this list originate from one sample, sequenced in a study of shared clonotypes between healthy human individuals. It was CD45RO-negative cells, positively selected for CCR7, that made up naive CD8 cells, with terminally differentiated effector memory CD45RA+ cells excluded. Data came from immunoSEQ multiplex PCR; TCRdb stores just in-frame clones and leaves some out. The profile shows around 2.1 million clones, around 93% of them singletons. Sequencing was done on a sample of naive CD8+ T cells from PBMCs. These receptors all come from a man aged 18 to 35 in good health. Some clones in this sample may be carry-over from other donors' samples.

Comments on this clone: This sample includes further DNA sequences coding for the same CDR3. The gene calls are TRBV28 and TRBJ2-1; TRBD2 matches at 10 bases. The CDR3 loop spans 16 amino acids. CDR1 and CDR2 (germline): MDHEN, SYDVKM. J was trimmed by 0 bases and V by 1 base; bases with no gene match: 0. Here the CDR3 DNA reads TGTGCCAGCAGTTTATCTAGCGGGAGCTCCTACAATGAGCAGTTCTTC. Protein product: CASSLSSGSSYNEQFF.

The chain recombines TRBV4-3 with TRBJ1-1, with D tentatively TRBD1 (5 bases). V dropped 1 base and J dropped 6 bases, with 15 bases sitting between them. The length of the CDR3 is 15 residues. The V gene's germline CDR1 is LGHNA and CDR2 YSLEER. The CDR3, as DNA: TGCGCCAGCAGCCAAGGCCCCAGGGACTGGGCTGAAGCTTTCTTT. Translation: CASSQGPRDWAEAFF.

This rearrangement joins TRBV6-5 to TRBJ2-7, with 8 bases lining up with TRBD1. The V gene end was trimmed by 5 bases and the J gene end by 3 bases; junction bases not matched to a gene: 9. From germline, CDR1 is MNHEY and CDR2 SVGAGI. The CDR3 has 15 residues. In nucleotides, the CDR3 is TGTGCCAGCAGTCCCTTGGGACAGGTTATCTACGAGCAGTACTTC. Its translation is CASSPLGQVIYEQYF.

V and J are TRBV28 and TRBJ1-4; the match to TRBD1 covers 7 bases. Germline V gene lookup returns CDR1 MDHEN and CDR2 SYDVKM. V dropped 3 bases and J dropped 8; count of bases not matched to a gene: 12. The CDR3 length is 16 residues. CDR3 bases: TGTGCCAGCAGTTTGGGACAGATACTCCACGGGGAAAAACTGTTTTTT. Translated: CASSLGQILHGEKLFF.

The chain is built from TRBV19 and TRBJ2-2; no definite D call. V lost 4 bases, J lost 10 bases, and 10 bases lay in between. The germline gives CDR1 LNHDA, CDR2 SQIVND (reference sequence). The CDR3 sequence is 12 residues long. The chain's CDR3 is CASSRSRSELFF. CDR3 in DNA: TGTGCCAGTAGTAGGAGCCGGTCGGAGCTGTTTTTT.

The rearrangement uses TRBV7-9 and TRBJ2-3; no reliable D call. Germline V lookup: CDR1 SEHNR, CDR2 FQNEAQ (reference sequence). Between the trimmed V and J ends, which lost 5 bases and 6 bases, there was a span of 12 bases. The CDR3 has 13 residues. CDR3 coding DNA: TGTGCCAGCAGCGCCTTATTGGCGGATACGCAGTATTTT. Encoded protein: CASSALLADTQYF.

The chain uses TRBV5-6 and TRBJ2-1, with D uncertain. This CDR3 has 12 amino acids. Germline CDR1 reads SGHDT; CDR2 reads YYEEEE. Trimming left V 0 bases short and J 5 bases short, with 3 bases between. The CDR3 nucleotides read TGTGCCAGCAGCTTGGAGGACAATGAGCAGTTCTTC. Translation: CASSLEDNEQFF.

The chain uses TRBV25-1 and TRBJ2-5; TRBD1 matches 9 bases. The germline V gene encodes CDR1 MGHDK and CDR2 SYGVNS. V was pared by 5 bases and J by 3 bases, with 4 bases of the junction left unmatched. The CDR3 extends over 14 amino acids. This chain's CDR3 is CASSSRDREETQYF. The CDR3 DNA sequence: TGTGCCAGCAGTTCCCGGGACAGGGAAGAGACCCAGTACTTC.

CDR3 sequence (DNA): TGTGCCAGCAGCTTAGTTTCACGTGAAGAGCAGTTCTTC. Translated: CASSLVSREEQFF. This sequence joins TRBV7-9 and TRBJ2-1; no firm D call. V lost 1 base, J lost 10 bases, and 11 bases lay in between. The CDR3 extends over 13 amino acids. Germline assignment: CDR1 SEHNR and CDR2 FQNEAQ (reference sequence).

The chain is built from TRBV6-5 and TRBJ2-2, with TRBD2 identical over 10 bases. CDR3 length equals 15 residues. With V trimmed by 2 bases and J by 4 bases, 1 base remained unmatched. In germline, CDR1 is MNHEY, CDR2 SVGAGI. CDR3 bases: TGTGCCAGCAGTTACGGGACTAGCGCCACCGGGGAGCTGTTTTTT. Its translation: CASSYGTSATGELFF.

This chain links TRBV27 with TRBJ2-1; D perhaps matches TRBD1 (6 bases). V lost 7 bases, J lost 3 bases, and 16 bases lay in between. The CDR3 spans 15 residues. Germline assignment: CDR1 MNHEY and CDR2 SMNVEV (reference sequence). The CDR3 is CASTVGGPVYNEQFF. DNA for the CDR3: TGTGCCAGCACAGTAGGGGGACCCGTCTACAATGAGCAGTTCTTC.

The V call is TRBV14, the J call TRBJ2-3; no definite D call. This CDR3 contains 15 residues. Germline V gene data show CDR1 as SGHDN and CDR2 as FVKESK. Trimming removed 0 bases at V and 7 bases at J, with 14 bases between. In nucleotides, the CDR3 is TGTGCCAGCAGCCAAGAACCCCAGGTGCGTCATACGCAGTATTTT. Residues: CASSQEPQVRHTQYF.

This clone was counted a single time. The chain couples TRBV6-1 to TRBJ1-1; 9 positions agree with TRBD1. The V segment lost 4 bases and the J segment 1 base; nucleotides outside the gene matches: 4. Germline CDR1 and CDR2: MNHNS and SASEGT. This CDR3 region has 15 residues. This chain's CDR3 is CASSGRTGANTEAFF. As DNA, the CDR3 is TGTGCCAGCAGTGGACGGACAGGGGCGAACACTGAAGCTTTCTTT.

As regards this clone: Other DNA sequences within the sample encode an identical CDR3. J is TRBJ2-7 and V is TRBV9; D possibly corresponds to TRBD2 (5 bases). This CDR3 has 14 residues. Germline V lookup: CDR1 SGDLS, CDR2 YYNGEE. Trimming removed 0 bases at V and 2 bases at J, with 9 bases between. The CDR3 region is CASSVGGYPYEQYF. The DNA of the CDR3 is TGTGCCAGCAGCGTAGGAGGGTACCCCTACGAGCAGTACTTC.

V gene TRBV27 combines with J gene TRBJ2-7; possibly TRBD1 for D (6 bases). V shed 3 bases and J shed 4 bases, with 16 bases lying between them. This CDR3 has 15 amino acids. Per germline, CDR1 MNHEY and CDR2 SMNVEV (reference sequence). This CDR3 reads CASSFQGPLKYEQYF. The CDR3 coding sequence is TGTGCCAGCAGTTTCCAGGGGCCCCTTAAGTACGAGCAGTACTTC.

V and J are TRBV11-2 and TRBJ2-2, with 8 positions matching TRBD2. Germline V gene data show CDR1 as SGHAT and CDR2 as FQNNGV. There are 17 residues in the CDR3. The junction had 6 bases not matched to a gene; V was cut back by 1 base and J by 2 bases. The CDR3 region has the DNA TGTGCCAGCAGCTTAGTGGGGCTAGCGGGTAACACCGGGGAGCTGTTTTTT. This encodes CASSLVGLAGNTGELFF.

This clone has only a few counts. V and J are TRBV29-1 and TRBJ1-1; D possibly corresponds to TRBD1 (5 bases). Germline V gene lookup returns CDR1 SQVTM and CDR2 ANQGSEA. Trimming pared 0 bases from V and 3 bases from J, leaving 14 bases between. This CDR3 comprises 15 residues. Here the CDR3 reads CSVEDQVDRDTEAFF. CDR3 nucleotides: TGCAGCGTTGAAGATCAAGTAGACAGAGACACTGAAGCTTTCTTT.

This clone has just a few counts. V gene TRBV4-2 combines with J gene TRBJ2-7; D is possibly TRBD1 (6 bases). Germline V lookup: CDR1 LGHNA, CDR2 YNFKEQ. The CDR3 loop spans 14 amino acids. Trimming stripped 1 base from V and 6 bases from J, with 13 bases between. In DNA, the CDR3 is TGTGCCAGCAGCCAAGCCGGGACACCCTCCGAGCAGTACTTC. Amino acid sequence: CASSQAGTPSEQYF.

As concerns this clone: Other DNA sequences within the sample encode an identical CDR3. The J gene is TRBJ1-2, the V gene TRBV7-9; a possible D gene is TRBD1 (6 bases). Trimming took off 1 base at V and 2 bases at J, with 8 bases between the two ends. The CDR3 sequence is 14 residues long. Germline V gives CDR1 SEHNR, CDR2 FQNEAQ (reference sequence). The CDR3 DNA sequence: TGTGCCAGCAGCTTAGGAACAGGGAACTATGGCTACACCTTC. Its protein is CASSLGTGNYGYTF.

This sequence joins TRBV18 and TRBJ2-3; 11 nucleotides align to TRBD2. The CDR3 covers 16 residues. The junction had 4 bases not matched to a gene; V was cut back by 1 base and J by 4 bases. CDR1 and CDR2 (germline): KGHSH, LQKENI. For the CDR3, the DNA is TGTGCCAGCTCACCACTAGCGGGAGGGCCTGCAGATACGCAGTATTTT. Amino acids: CASSPLAGGPADTQYF.

The chain joins TRBV6-5 to TRBJ2-3, with D tentatively TRBD1 (5 bases). The V gene's germline CDR1 is MNHEY and CDR2 SVGAGI. The CDR3 loop spans 16 amino acids. The V and J ends lost 0 bases and 4 bases respectively, with 14 bases between them. Here the CDR3 DNA reads TGTGCCAGCAGTTACTCGATTTCAGGGTGGGCAGATACGCAGTATTTT. This translates into CASSYSISGWADTQYF.

The chain carries TRBV23-1 and TRBJ2-7; weak D call: TRBD1 (5 bases). TRBV23-1 belongs to the ORF category, with a function that is uncertain. This CDR3 has 17 residues. V was shortened by 0 bases and J by 0 bases, with 15 bases between the two germline ends. The CDR3 is CASSQSRQGLASYEQYF. In nucleotides, the CDR3 is TGCGCCAGCAGTCAATCGCGGCAGGGATTAGCCTCCTACGAGCAGTACTTC.

V gene TRBV27 combines with J gene TRBJ2-1; D might be TRBD1 (5 bases). The germline V gene encodes CDR1 MNHEY and CDR2 SMNVEV (reference sequence). This CDR3 spans 13 amino acids. V gave up 8 bases and J gave up 6 bases, with 14 bases separating them. The CDR3 DNA reads as TGTGCCAGCCGCTTAGGGGCACTCAATGAGCAGTTCTTC. Translation: CASRLGALNEQFF.

About this clone: The same CDR3 is also encoded by other DNA sequences in this sample. The rearrangement links TRBV29-1 to TRBJ2-1, with D possibly being TRBD1 or TRBD2 (5 bases each). The CDR3 runs to 15 residues. Trimming removed 1 base from V and 2 bases from J, with 12 bases in between. Germline V gene sequence: CDR1 SQVTM, CDR2 ANQGSEA. CDR3 protein: CSVEGLAGPYNEQFF. CDR3 DNA sequence: TGCAGCGTTGAAGGGCTAGCAGGGCCCTACAATGAGCAGTTCTTC.

Remarks on this clone: This specimen includes other DNA sequences encoding the same CDR3. This rearrangement joins TRBV30 to TRBJ1-1; TRBD1 might be the D (6 bases). The V end lost 3 bases, the J end lost 4 bases, and 12 bases lay between the germline ends. Germline V gene lookup returns CDR1 GTSNPN and CDR2 SVGIG (reference sequence). CDR3 size: 13 residues. CDR3 amino acids: CAWRVTGGTEAFF. CDR3 in DNA: TGTGCCTGGAGGGTGACAGGAGGCACTGAAGCTTTCTTT. Filled out from reference TRBV30 and TRBJ1-1, the complete variable domain reads SQTIHQWPATLVQPVGSPLSLECTVEGTSNPNLYWYRQAAGRGLQLLFYSVGIGQISSEVPQNLSASRPQDRQFILSSKKLLLSDSGFYLCAWRVTGGTEAFFGQGTRLTVV.

For the CDR3, the DNA is TGCGCCAGCAGCCCCAGCGGGACTAGCGGGAGCGTGCAGTATTTT. Its translation is CASSPSGTSGSVQYF. The rearrangement joins TRBV5-1 to TRBJ2-3; TRBD2 agrees at 14 bases. The CDR3 is 15 amino acids. Germline-derived CDR1 and CDR2 are SGHRS and YFSETQ. The J segment lost 11 bases and the V segment lost 4 bases, leaving 9 bases of the junction unmatched.

J is TRBJ2-2 and V is TRBV27; 7 bases are a match to TRBD1. Trimming at V came to 1 base and at J to 0 bases, leaving 5 bases not matched to a gene. Germline V gives CDR1 MNHEY, CDR2 SMNVEV (reference sequence). The CDR3 is 17 residues long. The CDR3 sequence is CASSLLPGQPNTGELFF. The CDR3 DNA reads as TGTGCCAGCAGTTTATTACCGGGACAGCCGAACACCGGGGAGCTGTTTTTT.

This rearrangement joins TRBV5-5 to TRBJ1-5; D gene ambiguous. Germline V gives CDR1 SGHKS, CDR2 YYEKEE (reference sequence). The V gene lost 0 bases and the J gene lost 5 bases, with 12 bases spanning the gap. CDR3 length: 15 amino acids. CDR3 sequence: CASSLGRRSDQPQHF. CDR3 bases: TGTGCCAGCAGCTTGGGACGGCGGAGCGATCAGCCCCAGCATTTT.

This clone showed up just once. The chain is built from TRBV19 and TRBJ2-1, with a tentative D call TRBD2 (5 bases). The CDR3 has 15 residues. Germline assignment: CDR1 LNHDA and CDR2 SQIVND (reference sequence). Trimming left V 5 bases short and J 0 bases short, with 11 bases between. CDR3 residues: CASSGSRSSYNEQFF. CDR3 DNA: TGTGCCAGTAGTGGGAGCAGAAGCTCCTACAATGAGCAGTTCTTC.

The chain recombines TRBV27 with TRBJ1-2; 9 bases are shared with TRBD1. Trimming at V came to 5 bases and at J to 7 bases, leaving 23 bases not matched to a gene. The length of the CDR3 is 19 residues. The germline gives CDR1 MNHEY, CDR2 SMNVEV (reference sequence). The CDR3 DNA follows: TGTGCCAGCAGTCCAGTGGCTCGGGACAGGGCTGTTATAGGGCTTGGCTACACCTTC. Protein: CASSPVARDRAVIGLGYTF.